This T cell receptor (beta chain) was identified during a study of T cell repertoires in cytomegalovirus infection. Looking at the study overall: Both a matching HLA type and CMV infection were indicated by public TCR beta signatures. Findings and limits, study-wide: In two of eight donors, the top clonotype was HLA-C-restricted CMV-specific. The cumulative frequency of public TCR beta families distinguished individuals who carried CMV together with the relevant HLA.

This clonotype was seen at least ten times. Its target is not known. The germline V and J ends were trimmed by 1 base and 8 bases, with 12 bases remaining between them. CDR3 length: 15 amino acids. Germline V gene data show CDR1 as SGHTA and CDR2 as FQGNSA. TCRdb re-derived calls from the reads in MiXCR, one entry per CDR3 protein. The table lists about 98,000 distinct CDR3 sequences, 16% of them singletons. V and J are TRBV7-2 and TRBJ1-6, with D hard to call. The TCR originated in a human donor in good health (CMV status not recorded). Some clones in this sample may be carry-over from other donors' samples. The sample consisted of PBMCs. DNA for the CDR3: TGTGCCAGCAGCTTAGAGTCTGGGGAGGATTCACCCCTCCACTTT. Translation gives CASSLESGEDSPLHF.